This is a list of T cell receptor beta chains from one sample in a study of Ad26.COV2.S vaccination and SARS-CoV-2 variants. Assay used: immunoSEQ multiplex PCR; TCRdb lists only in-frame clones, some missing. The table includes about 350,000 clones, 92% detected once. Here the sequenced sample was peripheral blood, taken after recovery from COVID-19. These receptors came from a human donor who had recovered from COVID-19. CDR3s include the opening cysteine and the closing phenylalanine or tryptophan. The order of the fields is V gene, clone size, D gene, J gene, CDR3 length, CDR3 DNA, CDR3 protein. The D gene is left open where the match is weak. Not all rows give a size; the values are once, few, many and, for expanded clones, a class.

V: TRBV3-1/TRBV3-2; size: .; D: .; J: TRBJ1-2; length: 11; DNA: TGTGCCAGCAGCCAAGAAGGGGGCTACACCTTC; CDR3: CASSQEGGYTF
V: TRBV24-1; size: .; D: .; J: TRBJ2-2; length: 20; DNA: TGTGCCACCAGTGCCGAGCAGTGGGGCCCAGGGGACTCGAACACCGGGGAGCTGTTTTTT; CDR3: CATSAEQWGPGDSNTGELFF
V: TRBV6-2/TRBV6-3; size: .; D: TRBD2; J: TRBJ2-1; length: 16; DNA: TGTGCCAGCAGTTACCCCCAAGCGGGGAGCTACAATGAGCAGTTCTTC; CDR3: CASSYPQAGSYNEQFF
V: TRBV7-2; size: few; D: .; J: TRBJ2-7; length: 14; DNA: TGTGCCAGCAGCCCGCTTGGGGGGCAGGTCGAGCAGTACTTC; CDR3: CASSPLGGQVEQYF
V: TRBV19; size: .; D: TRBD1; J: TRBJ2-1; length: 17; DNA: TGTGCCAGTAGTATAGCTGCGACAGGGGTGAATTACAATGAGCAGTTCTTC; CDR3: CASSIAATGVNYNEQFF
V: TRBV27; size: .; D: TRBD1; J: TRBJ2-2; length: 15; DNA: TGTGCCAGCACGGGGGACAGGACGAACACCGGGGAGCTGTTTTTT; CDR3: CASTGDRTNTGELFF
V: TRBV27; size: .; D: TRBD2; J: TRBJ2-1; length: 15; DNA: TGTGCCAGCAACGCACAGCGGGGGGGTTACAATGAGCAGTTCTTC; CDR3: CASNAQRGGYNEQFF
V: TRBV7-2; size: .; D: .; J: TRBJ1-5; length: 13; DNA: TGTGCCAGCAGCTTAGAGTATAGACAGCCCCAGCATTTT; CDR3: CASSLEYRQPQHF
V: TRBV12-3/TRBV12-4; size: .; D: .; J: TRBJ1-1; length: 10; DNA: TGTGCCAGCGGACAACCTGAAGCTTTCTTT; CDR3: CASGQPEAFF
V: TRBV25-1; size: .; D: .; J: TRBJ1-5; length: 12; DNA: TGTGCCAGCAGTGAATATGGTCAGCCCCAGCATTTT; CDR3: CASSEYGQPQHF
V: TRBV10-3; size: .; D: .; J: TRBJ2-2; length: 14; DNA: TGTGCCATCAGTGGACAGGGAGGGACCGGGGAGCTGTTTTTT; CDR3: CAISGQGGTGELFF
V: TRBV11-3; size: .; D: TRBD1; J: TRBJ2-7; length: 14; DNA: TGTGCCAGCAGCGCACGGACAGGGATCGACGAGCAGTACTTC; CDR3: CASSARTGIDEQYF
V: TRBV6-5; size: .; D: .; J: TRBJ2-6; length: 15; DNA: TGTGCCAGCAGTTACGGGAACTCTGGGGCCAACGTCCTGACTTTC; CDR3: CASSYGNSGANVLTF
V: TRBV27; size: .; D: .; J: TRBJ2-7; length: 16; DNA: TGTGCCAGCAGTTTATATTCAGGACCTAGCTCCTACGAGCAGTACTTC; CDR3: CASSLYSGPSSYEQYF
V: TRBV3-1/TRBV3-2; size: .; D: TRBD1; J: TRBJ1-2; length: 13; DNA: TGTGCCATTCCAACAGGGGAAATCTATGGCTACACCTTC; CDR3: CAIPTGEIYGYTF
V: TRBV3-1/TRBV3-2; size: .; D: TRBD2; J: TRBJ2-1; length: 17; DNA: TGTGCCAGCAGCCGGGTGCTAGCGGGGGGGCTTCACAATGAGCAGTTCTTC; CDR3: CASSRVLAGGLHNEQFF
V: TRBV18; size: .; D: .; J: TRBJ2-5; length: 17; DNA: TGTGCCAGCTCACCCTCACGCGGGGTGGGAGGCCAAGAGACCCAGTACTTC; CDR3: CASSPSRGVGGQETQYF
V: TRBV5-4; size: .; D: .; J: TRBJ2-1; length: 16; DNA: TGTGCCAGCAGCCCCGGGGGGCTGAGCTCCTACAATGAGCAGTTCTTC; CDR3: CASSPGGLSSYNEQFF
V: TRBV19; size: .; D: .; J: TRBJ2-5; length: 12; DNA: TGTGCCAGTAGTATACCACAAGAGACCCAGTACTTC; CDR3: CASSIPQETQYF
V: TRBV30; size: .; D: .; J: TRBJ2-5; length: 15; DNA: TGTGCCTGGCCTCTGAGGACAGCCGTCCAAGAGACCCAGTACTTC; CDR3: CAWPLRTAVQETQYF
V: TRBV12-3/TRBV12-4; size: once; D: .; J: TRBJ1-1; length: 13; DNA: TGTGCCAGCAGTTTCCGGGGGAACACTGAAGCTTTCTTT; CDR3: CASSFRGNTEAFF
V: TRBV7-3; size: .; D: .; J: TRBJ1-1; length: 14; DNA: TGTGCCAGCAGCTTAGCAGCCAGAAACACTGAAGCTTTCTTT; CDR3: CASSLAARNTEAFF
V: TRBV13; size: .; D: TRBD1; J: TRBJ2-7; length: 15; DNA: TGTGCCAGCAGCCCGGACAGGGGGCCTGTGTACGAGCAGTACTTC; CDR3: CASSPDRGPVYEQYF
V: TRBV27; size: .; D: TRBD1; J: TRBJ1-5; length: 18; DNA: TGTGCCAGCAGCCCAACGAGGACAGGCAAATCTTTCAATCAGCCCCAGCATTTT; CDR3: CASSPTRTGKSFNQPQHF
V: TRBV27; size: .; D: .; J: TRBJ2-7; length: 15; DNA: TGTGCCAGCAGTTTAAGGCAGGGGACCTCTTTCGAGCAGTACTTC; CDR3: CASSLRQGTSFEQYF
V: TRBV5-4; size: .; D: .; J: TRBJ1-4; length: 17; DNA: TGTGCCAGCAGCTTGAGGGGGACGCCTCGGGTTGACGAAAAACTGTTTTTT; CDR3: CASSLRGTPRVDEKLFF
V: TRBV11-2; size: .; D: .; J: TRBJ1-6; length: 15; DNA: TGTGCCAGCAGCTTGGAGGGATCCTATAATTCACCCCTCCACTTT; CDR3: CASSLEGSYNSPLHF
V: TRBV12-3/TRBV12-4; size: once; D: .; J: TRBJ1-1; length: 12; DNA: TGTGCCAGCAGTTTGATTTTGAGTGAAGCTTTCTTT; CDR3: CASSLILSEAFF
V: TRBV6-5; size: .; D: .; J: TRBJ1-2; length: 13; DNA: TGTGCCAGCAGTTCCTCGCGGGGCTATGGCTACACCTTC; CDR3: CASSSSRGYGYTF
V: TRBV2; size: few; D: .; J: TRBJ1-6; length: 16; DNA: TGTGCCAGCAGCCCGATTATGGGGGGCGTCGGATCACCCCTCCACTTT; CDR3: CASSPIMGGVGSPLHF
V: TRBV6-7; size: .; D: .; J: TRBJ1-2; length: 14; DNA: TGTGCCACCAGGTTGCCAGGGATTAACTATGGCTACACCTTC; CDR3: CATRLPGINYGYTF
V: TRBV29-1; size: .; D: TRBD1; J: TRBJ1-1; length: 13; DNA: TGCAGCGGAAGACAGGGGTCCGAGACTGAAGCTTTCTTT; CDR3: CSGRQGSETEAFF
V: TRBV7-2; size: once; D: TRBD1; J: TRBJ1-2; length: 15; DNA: TGTGCCAGCAGCTTAGTCTCAGGGGGGGCTTATGGCTACACCTTC; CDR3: CASSLVSGGAYGYTF
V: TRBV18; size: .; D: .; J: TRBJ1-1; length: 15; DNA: TGTGCCAGCTCACCACGGGGAGTCATGAACACTGAAGCTTTCTTT; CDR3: CASSPRGVMNTEAFF
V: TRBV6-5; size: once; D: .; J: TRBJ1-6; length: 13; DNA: TGTGCCAGCCTAGGACAGAACTATTCACCCCTCCACTTT; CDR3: CASLGQNYSPLHF
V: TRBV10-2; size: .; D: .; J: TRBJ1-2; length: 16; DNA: TGCGCCAGCAGTGAGTCGAGAAGGGCTTCAAACTATGGCTACACCTTC; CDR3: CASSESRRASNYGYTF
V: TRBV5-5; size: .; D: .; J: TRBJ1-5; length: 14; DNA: TGTGCCAGCAGCTTGGGGACAATCAATCAGCCCCAGCATTTT; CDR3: CASSLGTINQPQHF
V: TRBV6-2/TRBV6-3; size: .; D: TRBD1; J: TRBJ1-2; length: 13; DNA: TGTGCCAGCAGTCCGGACAGGGCCTATGGCTACACCTTC; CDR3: CASSPDRAYGYTF
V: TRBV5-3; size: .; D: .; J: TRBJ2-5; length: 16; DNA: TGTGCCAGAAGCTTGGAAGACGGGGAGATACAAGAGACCCAGTACTTC; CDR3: CARSLEDGEIQETQYF